This TCR beta chain derives from a study of monozygotic twins with inflammatory bowel disease. Findings and caveats of the study: Data gave no support to a single strong signal or clonotype associated with IBD. The authors could not tell different T cell subtypes apart.

Incorporation of UMIs carrying a 6-nucleotide sample barcode was performed by template switching. After re-calling the 5' RACE reads, TCRdb lists one entry per CDR3 protein, DNA absent. This specimen shows about 300,000 distinct CDR3 sequences; the ten leading clones hold 5.6%. Donors each gave approximately 2.5 ml of blood. Germline lookup yields CDR1 MGHRA and CDR2 YSYEKL. This CDR3 is 16 amino acids long. A remark on this clonotype: Its cognate antigen is unknown.

This chain links TRBV4-1 with TRBJ2-3; TCRdb designates TRBD1, a call that cannot be tested without DNA. This receptor was identified in a human donor with ulcerative colitis or Crohn's disease, or a healthy co-twin of an affected twin (not recorded which). Sequenced sample: blood. CDR3 in amino acids: CASSGPGTGYADTQYF.